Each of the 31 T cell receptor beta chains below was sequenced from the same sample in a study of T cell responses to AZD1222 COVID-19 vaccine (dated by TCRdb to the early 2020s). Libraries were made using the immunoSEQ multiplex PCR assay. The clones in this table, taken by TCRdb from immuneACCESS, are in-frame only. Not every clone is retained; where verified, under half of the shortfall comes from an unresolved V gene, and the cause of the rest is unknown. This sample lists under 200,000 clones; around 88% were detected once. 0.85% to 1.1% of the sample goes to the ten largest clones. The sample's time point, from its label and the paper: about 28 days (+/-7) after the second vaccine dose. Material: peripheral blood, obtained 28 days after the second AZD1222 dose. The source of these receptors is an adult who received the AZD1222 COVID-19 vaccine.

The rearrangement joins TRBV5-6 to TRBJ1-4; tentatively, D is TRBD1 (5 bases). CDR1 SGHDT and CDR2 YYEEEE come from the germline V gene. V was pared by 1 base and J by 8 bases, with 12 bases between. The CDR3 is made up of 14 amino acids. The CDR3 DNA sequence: TGTGCCAGCAGCTTGTGGCAGGGAGTCGAAAAACTGTTTTTT. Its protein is CASSLWQGVEKLFF.

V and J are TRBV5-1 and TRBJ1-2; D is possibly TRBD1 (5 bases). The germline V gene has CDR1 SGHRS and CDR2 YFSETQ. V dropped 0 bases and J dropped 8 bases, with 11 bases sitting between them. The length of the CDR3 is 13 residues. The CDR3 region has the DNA TGCGCCAGCAGCTTGGCTTTAGGGGACGGCTACACCTTC. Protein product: CASSLALGDGYTF.

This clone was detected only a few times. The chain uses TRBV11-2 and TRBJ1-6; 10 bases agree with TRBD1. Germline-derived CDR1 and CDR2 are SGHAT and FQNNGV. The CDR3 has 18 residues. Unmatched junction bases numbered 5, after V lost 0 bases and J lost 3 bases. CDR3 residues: CASSLDRDRGIYNSPLHF. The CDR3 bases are TGTGCCAGCAGCTTAGATCGGGACAGGGGAATCTATAATTCACCCCTCCACTTT.

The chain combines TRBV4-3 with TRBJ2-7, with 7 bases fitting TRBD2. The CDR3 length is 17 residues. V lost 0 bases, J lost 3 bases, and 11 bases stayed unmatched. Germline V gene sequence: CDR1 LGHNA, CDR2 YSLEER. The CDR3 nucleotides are TGCGCCAGCAGCCAAGATACCTCCAGCGGGGCGGGCTACGAGCAGTACTTC. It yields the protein CASSQDTSSGAGYEQYF.

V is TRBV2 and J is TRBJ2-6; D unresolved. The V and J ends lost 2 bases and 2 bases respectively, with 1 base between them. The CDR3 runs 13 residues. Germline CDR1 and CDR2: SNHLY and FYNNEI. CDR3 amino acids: CASSETGANVLTF. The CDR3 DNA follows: TGTGCCAGCAGTGAAACTGGGGCCAACGTCCTGACTTTC. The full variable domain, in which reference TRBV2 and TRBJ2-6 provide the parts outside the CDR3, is EPEVTQTPSHQVTQMGQEVILRCVPISNHLYFYWYRQILGQKVEFLVSFYNNEISEKSEIFDDQFSVERPDGSNFTLKIRSTKLEDSAMYFCASSETGANVLTFGAGSRLTVL.

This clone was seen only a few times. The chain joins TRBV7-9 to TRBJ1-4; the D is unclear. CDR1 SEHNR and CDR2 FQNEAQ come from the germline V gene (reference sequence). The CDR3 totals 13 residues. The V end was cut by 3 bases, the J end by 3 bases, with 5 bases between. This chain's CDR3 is CASSFGPNEKLFF. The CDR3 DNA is TGTGCCAGCAGCTTTGGGCCTAATGAAAAACTGTTTTTT. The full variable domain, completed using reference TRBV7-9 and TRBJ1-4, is DTGVSQNPRHKITKRGQNVTFRCDPISEHNRLYWYRQTLGQGPEFLTYFQNEAQLEKSRLLSDRFSAERPKGSFSTLEIQRTEQGDSAMYLCASSFGPNEKLFFGSGTQLSVL.

DNA for the CDR3: TGTGCCAGCAGTTACCGGGGTTTATCCTATAATTCACCCCTCCACTTT. Residues: CASSYRGLSYNSPLHF. J is TRBJ1-6 and V is TRBV6-2 or TRBV6-3, with D unclear. The CDR3 length is 16 residues. Trimming shortened V by 2 bases and J by 1 base, and 9 bases separated the two germline ends. Germline V gives CDR1 MNHEY, CDR2 SVGEGT.

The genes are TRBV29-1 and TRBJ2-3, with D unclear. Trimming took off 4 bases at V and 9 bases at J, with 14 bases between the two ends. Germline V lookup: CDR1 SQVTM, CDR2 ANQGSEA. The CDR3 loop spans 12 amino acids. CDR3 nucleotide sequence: TGCAGCGTTGGGTTCGCTTCGGAGACGCAGTATTTT. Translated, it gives CSVGFASETQYF.

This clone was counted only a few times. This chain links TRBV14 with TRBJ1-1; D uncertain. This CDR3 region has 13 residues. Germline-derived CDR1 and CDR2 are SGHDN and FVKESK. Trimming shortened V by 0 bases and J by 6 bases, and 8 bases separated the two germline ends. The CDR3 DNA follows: TGTGCCAGCAGCCAAGATTTACTGGCTGAAGCTTTCTTT. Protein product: CASSQDLLAEAFF.

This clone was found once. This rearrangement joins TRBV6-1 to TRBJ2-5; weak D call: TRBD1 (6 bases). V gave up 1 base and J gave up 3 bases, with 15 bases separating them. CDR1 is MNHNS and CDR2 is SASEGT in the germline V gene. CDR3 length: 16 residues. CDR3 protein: CASSEEGVAPKETQYF. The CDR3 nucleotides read TGTGCCAGCAGTGAAGAGGGGGTAGCGCCCAAAGAGACCCAGTACTTC.

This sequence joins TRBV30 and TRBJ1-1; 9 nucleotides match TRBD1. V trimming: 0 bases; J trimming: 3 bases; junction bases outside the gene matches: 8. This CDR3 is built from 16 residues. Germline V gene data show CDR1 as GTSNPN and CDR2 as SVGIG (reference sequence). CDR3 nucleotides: TGTGCCTGGAGTGTACGGGACAGGGTGTCGGACACTGAAGCTTTCTTT. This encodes CAWSVRDRVSDTEAFF.

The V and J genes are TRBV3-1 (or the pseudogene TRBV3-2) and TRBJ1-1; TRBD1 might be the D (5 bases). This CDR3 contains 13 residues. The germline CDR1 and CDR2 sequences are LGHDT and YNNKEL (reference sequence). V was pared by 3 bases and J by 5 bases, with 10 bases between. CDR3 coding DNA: TGTGCCAGCAGCCAGGGGGAGATAACTGAAGCTTTCTTT. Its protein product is CASSQGEITEAFF.

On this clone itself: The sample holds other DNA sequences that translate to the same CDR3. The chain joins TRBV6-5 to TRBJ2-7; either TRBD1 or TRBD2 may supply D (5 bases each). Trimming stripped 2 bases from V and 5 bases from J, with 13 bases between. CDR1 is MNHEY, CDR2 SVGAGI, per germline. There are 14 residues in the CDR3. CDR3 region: CASSYTRDVHEQYF. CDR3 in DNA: TGTGCCAGCAGTTACACCCGGGACGTCCACGAGCAGTACTTC.

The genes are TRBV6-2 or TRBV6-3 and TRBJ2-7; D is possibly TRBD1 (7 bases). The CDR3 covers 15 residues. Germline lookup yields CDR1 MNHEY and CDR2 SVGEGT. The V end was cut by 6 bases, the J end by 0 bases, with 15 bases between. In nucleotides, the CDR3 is TGTGCCAGCAGCCGCGGGACAGTGATCTCCTACGAGCAGTACTTC. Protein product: CASSRGTVISYEQYF.

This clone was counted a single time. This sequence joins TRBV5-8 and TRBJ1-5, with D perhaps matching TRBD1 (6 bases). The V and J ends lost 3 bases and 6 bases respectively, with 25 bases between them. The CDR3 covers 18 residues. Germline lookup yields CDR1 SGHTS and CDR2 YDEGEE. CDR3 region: CASSSPTLQGRGAQPQHF. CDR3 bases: TGTGCCAGCAGCTCACCGACCCTACAGGGTAGAGGGGCTCAGCCCCAGCATTTT.

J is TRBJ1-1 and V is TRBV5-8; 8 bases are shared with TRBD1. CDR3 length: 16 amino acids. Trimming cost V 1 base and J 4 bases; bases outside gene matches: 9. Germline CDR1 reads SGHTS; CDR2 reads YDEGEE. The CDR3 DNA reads TGTGCCAGCAGCTTGTTTATCAGGACAGGGCCCACTGAAGCTTTCTTT. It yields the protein CASSLFIRTGPTEAFF.

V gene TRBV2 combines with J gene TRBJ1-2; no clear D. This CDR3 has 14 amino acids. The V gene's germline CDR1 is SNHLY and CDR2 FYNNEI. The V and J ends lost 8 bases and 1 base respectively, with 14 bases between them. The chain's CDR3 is CASRVRAFNYGYTF. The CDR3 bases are TGTGCCAGCCGAGTACGGGCCTTTAACTATGGCTACACCTTC.

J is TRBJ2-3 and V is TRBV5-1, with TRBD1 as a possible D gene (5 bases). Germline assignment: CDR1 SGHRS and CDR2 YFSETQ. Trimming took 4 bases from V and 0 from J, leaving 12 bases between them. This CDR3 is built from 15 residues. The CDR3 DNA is TGCGCCAGCAGCCCCGTTTGGACAAGCACAGATACGCAGTATTTT. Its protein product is CASSPVWTSTDTQYF.

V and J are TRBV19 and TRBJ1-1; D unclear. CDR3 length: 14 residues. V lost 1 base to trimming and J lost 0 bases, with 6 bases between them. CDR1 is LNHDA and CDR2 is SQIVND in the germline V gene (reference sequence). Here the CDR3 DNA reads TGTGCCAGTAGTATAGTTGGCATGAACACTGAAGCTTTCTTT. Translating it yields CASSIVGMNTEAFF.

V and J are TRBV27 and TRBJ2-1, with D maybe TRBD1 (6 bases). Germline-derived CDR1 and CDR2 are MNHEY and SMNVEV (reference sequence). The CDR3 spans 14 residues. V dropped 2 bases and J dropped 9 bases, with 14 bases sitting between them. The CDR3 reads CASSLSGLGGEQFF. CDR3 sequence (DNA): TGTGCCAGCAGTTTAAGTGGCCTAGGGGGTGAGCAGTTCTTC.

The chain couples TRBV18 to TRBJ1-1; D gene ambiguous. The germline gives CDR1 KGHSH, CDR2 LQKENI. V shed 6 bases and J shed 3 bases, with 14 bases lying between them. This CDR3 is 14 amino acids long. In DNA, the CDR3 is TGTGCCAGCTCCGAGACCCTCGGGGACACTGAAGCTTTCTTT. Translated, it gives CASSETLGDTEAFF.

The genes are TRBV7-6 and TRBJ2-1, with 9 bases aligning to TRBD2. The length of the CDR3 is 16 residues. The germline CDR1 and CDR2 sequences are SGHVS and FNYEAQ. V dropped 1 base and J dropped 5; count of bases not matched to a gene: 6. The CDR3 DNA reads TGTGCCAGCAGCTTAGTGGGTTCTAGCGGGGACAATGAGCAGTTCTTC. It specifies CASSLVGSSGDNEQFF.

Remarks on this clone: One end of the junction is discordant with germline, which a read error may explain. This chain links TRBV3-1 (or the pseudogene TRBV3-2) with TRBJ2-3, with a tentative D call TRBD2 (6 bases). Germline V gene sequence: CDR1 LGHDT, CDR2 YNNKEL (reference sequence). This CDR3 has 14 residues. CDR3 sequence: CASSAGQRTNTQYF. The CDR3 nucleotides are TGTGCCAGCTCGGCGGGGCAACGCACAAATACGCAGTATTTT.

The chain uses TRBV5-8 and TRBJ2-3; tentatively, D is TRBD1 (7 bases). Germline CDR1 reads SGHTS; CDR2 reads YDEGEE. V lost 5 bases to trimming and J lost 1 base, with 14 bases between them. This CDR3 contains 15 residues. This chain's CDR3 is CASSYPGGRTDTQYF. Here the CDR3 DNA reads TGTGCCAGCAGTTACCCAGGGGGGCGCACAGATACGCAGTATTTT.

The chain's CDR3 is CASSVVGQPEAFF. The CDR3, as DNA: TGTGCCAGCAGCGTAGTCGGACAGCCTGAAGCTTTCTTT. V usage is TRBV9 and J usage is TRBJ1-1, with a tentative D call TRBD1 (6 bases). CDR1 is SGDLS, CDR2 YYNGEE, per germline. CDR3 length: 13 amino acids. V shed 0 bases and J shed 6 bases, with 9 bases lying between them.

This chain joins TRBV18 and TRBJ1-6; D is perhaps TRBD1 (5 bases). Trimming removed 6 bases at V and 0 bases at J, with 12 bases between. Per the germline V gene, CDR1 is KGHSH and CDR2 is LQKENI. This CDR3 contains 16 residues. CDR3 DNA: TGTGCCAGCTCGGTTACGGGGGGCTCCTATAATTCACCCCTCCACTTT. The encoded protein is CASSVTGGSYNSPLHF.

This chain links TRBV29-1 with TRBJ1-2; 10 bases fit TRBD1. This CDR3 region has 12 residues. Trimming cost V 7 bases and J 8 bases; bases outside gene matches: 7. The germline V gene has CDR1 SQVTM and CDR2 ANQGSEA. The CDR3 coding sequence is TGCAGCGACGGACAGGGGGGATCAGGCTACACCTTC. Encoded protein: CSDGQGGSGYTF.

The CDR3: CASSQGTPFKETQYF. CDR3 coding DNA: TGTGCCAGCAGCCAAGGGACCCCCTTCAAAGAGACCCAGTACTTC. The chain couples TRBV3-1 (or the pseudogene TRBV3-2) to TRBJ2-5; D is unresolved. Trimming took 1 base from V and 3 from J, leaving 12 bases between them. Germline-derived CDR1 and CDR2 are LGHDT and YNNKEL (reference sequence). CDR3 size: 15 residues.

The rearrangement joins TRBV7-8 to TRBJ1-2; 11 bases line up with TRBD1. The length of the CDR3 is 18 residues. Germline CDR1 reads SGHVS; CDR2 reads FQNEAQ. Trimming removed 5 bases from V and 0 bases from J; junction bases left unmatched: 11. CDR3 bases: TGTGCCAGCAGCCTCTCGCGAGGGACAGGGGGGTCTAACTATGGCTACACCTTC. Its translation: CASSLSRGTGGSNYGYTF.

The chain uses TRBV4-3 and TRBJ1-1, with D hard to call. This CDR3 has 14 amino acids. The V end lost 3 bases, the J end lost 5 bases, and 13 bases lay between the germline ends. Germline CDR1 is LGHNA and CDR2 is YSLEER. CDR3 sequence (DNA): TGCGCCAGCAGCCAGGTTTCGGCGAGGACTGAAGCTTTCTTT. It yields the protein CASSQVSARTEAFF.

The CDR3 nucleotides are TGTGCCAGCTCGGAGGGCGACACCATATATTTT. Translating gives CASSEGDTIYF. The V call is TRBV6-5, the J call TRBJ1-3, with D hard to call. Trimming shortened V by 8 bases and J by 8 bases, and 10 bases separated the two germline ends. CDR3 length equals 11 residues. CDR1 MNHEY and CDR2 SVGAGI come from the germline V gene.